The sequence of this TCR beta chain was determined in a study of Graves' ophthalmopathy and Graves' hyperthyroidism. Investigators amplified TCR beta CDR3 regions from RNA transcripts. The first-round RT-PCR employed HTBI primers together with the Qiagen OneStep RT-PCR kit. A multiplex PCR was then performed as the second round. Via MiXCR, TCRdb re-called the multiplex PCR reads, giving one row per CDR3 protein. The repertoire holds about 370,000 distinct CDR3 sequences, with 15% to 20% as singletons. No ophthalmopathy within 18 months of follow-up signified stable hyperthyroidism. This clonotype was recorded many times. The sequenced material came from peripheral blood. This sequence originates from an adult woman with stable Graves' hyperthyroidism.

The CDR3 coding sequence is TGTGCCAGCAGCCCCCAGGGACAGGGCTCCTACGAGCAGTACTTC. This gives the protein CASSPQGQGSYEQYF. The chain joins TRBV12-3 or TRBV12-4 to TRBJ2-7; 9 nucleotides agree with TRBD1. The CDR3 consists of 15 residues. Trimming cost V 6 bases and J 0 bases; bases outside gene matches: 6.